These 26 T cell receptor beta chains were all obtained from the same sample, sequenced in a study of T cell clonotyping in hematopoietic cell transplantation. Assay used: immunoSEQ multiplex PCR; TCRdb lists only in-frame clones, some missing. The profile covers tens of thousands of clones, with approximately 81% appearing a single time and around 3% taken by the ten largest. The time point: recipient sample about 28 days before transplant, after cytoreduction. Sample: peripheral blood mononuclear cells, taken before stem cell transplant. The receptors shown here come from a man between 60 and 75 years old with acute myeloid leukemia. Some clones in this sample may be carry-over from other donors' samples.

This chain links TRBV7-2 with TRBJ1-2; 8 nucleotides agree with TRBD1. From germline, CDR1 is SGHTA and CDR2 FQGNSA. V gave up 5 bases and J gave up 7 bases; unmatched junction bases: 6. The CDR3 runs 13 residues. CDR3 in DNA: TGTGCCAGCAGCCCGACAGGGGAGGGTGGCTACACCTTC. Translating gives CASSPTGEGGYTF.

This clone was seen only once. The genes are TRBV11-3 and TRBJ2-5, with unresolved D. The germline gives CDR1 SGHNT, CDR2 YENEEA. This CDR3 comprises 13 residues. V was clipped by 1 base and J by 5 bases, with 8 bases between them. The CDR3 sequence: CASSLASWETQYF. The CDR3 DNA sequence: TGTGCCAGCAGCTTAGCCAGTTGGGAGACCCAGTACTTC.

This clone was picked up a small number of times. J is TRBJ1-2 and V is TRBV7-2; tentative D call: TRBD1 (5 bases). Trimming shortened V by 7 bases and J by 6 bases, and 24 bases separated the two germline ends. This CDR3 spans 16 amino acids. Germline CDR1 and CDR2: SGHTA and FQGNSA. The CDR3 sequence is CASMEDGRGAIDGYTF. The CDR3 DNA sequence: TGTGCCAGCATGGAGGACGGGCGCGGGGCCATAGATGGCTACACCTTC.

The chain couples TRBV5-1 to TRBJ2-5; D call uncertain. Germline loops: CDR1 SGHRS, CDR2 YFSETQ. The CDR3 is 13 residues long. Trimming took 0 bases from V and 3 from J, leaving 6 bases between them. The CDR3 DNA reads TGCGCCAGCAGCTTGGGGGTGGAAGAGACCCAGTACTTC. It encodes CASSLGVEETQYF.

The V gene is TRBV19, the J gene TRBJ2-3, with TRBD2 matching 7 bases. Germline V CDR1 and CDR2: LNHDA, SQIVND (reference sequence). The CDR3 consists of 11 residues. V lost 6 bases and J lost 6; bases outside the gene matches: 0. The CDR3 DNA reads TGTGCCAGTAGGGGAGGGGATACGCAGTATTTT. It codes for CASRGGDTQYF.

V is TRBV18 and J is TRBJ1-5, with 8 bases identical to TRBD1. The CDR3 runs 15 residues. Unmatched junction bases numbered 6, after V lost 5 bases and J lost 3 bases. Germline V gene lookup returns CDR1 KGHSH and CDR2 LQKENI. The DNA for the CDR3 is TGTGCCAGCTCATCCCGGGACAGGAACAATCAGCCCCAGCATTTT. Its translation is CASSSRDRNNQPQHF. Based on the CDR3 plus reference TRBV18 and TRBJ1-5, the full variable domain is NAGVMQNPRHLVRRRGQEARLRCSPMKGHSHVYWYRQLPEEGLKFMVYLQKENIIDESGMPKERFSAEFPKEGPSILRIQQVVRGDSAAYFCASSSRDRNNQPQHFGDGTRLSIL.

The CDR3 nucleotides are TGTGCCAGCAGCTTACGGGGGGGGAACACTGAAGCTTTCTTT. Protein sequence: CASSLRGGNTEAFF. The gene calls are TRBV11-2 and TRBJ1-1; a weak D match, TRBD1 (5 bases). In germline, CDR1 is SGHAT, CDR2 FQNNGV. The V gene lost 2 bases and the J gene lost 1 base, with 8 bases spanning the gap. This CDR3 contains 14 residues.

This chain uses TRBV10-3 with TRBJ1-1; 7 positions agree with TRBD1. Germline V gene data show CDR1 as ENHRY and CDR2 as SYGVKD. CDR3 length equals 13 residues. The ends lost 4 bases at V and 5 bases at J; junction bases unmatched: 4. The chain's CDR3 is CAISVVGQTEAFF. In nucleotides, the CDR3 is TGTGCCATCAGTGTGGTGGGACAGACTGAAGCTTTCTTT.

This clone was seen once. The CDR3 reads CAWGGGATSTDTQYF. The CDR3 nucleotides are TGTGCCTGGGGAGGGGGGGCGACTAGCACAGATACGCAGTATTTT. The V call is TRBV30, the J call TRBJ2-3; TRBD2 might be the D (7 bases). Per germline, CDR1 GTSNPN and CDR2 SVGIG (reference sequence). The V gene lost 5 bases and the J gene lost 0 bases, with 15 bases spanning the gap. The CDR3 sequence is 15 residues long.

In DNA, the CDR3 is TGCGCCAGCAGCCAGGGTCGACAGGGGATCTACGAGCAGTACTTC. Residues: CASSQGRQGIYEQYF. This chain uses TRBV4-1 with TRBJ2-7; 8 positions match TRBD1. The junction had 7 bases not matched to a gene; V was cut back by 3 bases and J by 3 bases. The CDR3 has 15 residues. CDR1 is MGHRA and CDR2 is YSYEKL in the germline V gene.

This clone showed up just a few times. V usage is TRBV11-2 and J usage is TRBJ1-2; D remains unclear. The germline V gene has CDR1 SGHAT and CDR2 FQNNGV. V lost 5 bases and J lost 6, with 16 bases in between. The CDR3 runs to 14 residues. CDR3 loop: CASSPSANTNGYTF. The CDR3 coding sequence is TGTGCCAGCAGCCCCTCCGCAAATACTAATGGCTACACCTTC.

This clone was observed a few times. The CDR3 protein is CAIRRGGGVDEQFF. The CDR3 DNA reads TGTGCCATCAGACGGGGCGGGGGGGTGGATGAGCAGTTCTTC. The chain joins TRBV10-3 to TRBJ2-1, with 9 bases matching TRBD2. The CDR3 covers 14 residues. The trim removed 6 bases at V and 8 bases at J, leaving 8 bases unmatched. The germline gives CDR1 ENHRY, CDR2 SYGVKD.

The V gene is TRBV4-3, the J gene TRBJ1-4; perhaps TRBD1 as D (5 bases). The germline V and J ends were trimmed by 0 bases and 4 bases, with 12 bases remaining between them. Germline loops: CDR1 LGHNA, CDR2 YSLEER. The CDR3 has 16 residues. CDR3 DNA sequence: TGCGCCAGCAGCCAAGATCGGAGACAGATTAATGAAAAACTGTTTTTT. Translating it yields CASSQDRRQINEKLFF.

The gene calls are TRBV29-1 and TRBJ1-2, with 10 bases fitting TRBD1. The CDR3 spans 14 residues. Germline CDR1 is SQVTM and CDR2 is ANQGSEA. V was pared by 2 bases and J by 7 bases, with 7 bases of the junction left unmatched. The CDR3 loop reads CSVEQTGGLGGYTF. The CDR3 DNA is TGCAGCGTTGAACAGACAGGGGGCCTTGGTGGCTACACCTTC.

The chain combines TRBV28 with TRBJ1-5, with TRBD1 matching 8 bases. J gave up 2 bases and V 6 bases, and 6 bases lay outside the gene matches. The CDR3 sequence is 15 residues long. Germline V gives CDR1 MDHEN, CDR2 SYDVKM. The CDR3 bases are TGTGCCAGCAGGGGACAGGAGAGGGGCAATCAGCCCCAGCATTTT. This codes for CASRGQERGNQPQHF.

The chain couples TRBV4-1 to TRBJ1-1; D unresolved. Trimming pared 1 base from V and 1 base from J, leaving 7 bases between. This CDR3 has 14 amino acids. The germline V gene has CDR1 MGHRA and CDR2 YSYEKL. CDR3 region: CASSQVYGNTEAFF. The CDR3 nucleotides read TGCGCCAGCAGCCAAGTATACGGGAACACTGAAGCTTTCTTT.

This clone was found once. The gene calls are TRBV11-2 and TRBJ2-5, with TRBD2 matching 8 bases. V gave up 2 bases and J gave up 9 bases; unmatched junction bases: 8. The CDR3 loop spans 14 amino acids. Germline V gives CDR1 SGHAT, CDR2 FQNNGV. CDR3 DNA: TGTGCCAGCAGCTTACGCTTAATCGGGGGGGCCCAGTACTTC. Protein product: CASSLRLIGGAQYF.

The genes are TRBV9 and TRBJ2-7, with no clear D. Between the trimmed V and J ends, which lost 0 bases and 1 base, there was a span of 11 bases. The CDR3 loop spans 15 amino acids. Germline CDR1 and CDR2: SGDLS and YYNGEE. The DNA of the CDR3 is TGTGCCAGCAGCGTAGCCCCCGACACATCCTACGAGCAGTACTTC. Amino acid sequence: CASSVAPDTSYEQYF. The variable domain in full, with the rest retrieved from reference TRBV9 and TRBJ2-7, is DSGVTQTPKHLITATGQRVTLRCSPRSGDLSVYWYQQSLDQGLQFLIQYYNGEERAKGNILERFSAQQFPDLHSELNLSSLELGDSALYFCASSVAPDTSYEQYFGPGTRLTVT.

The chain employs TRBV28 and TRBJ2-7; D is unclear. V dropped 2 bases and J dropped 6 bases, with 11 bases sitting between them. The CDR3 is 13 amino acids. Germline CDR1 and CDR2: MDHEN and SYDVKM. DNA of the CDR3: TGTGCCAGCAGTTTACCAGGTCGGTCCGAGCAGTACTTC. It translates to CASSLPGRSEQYF.

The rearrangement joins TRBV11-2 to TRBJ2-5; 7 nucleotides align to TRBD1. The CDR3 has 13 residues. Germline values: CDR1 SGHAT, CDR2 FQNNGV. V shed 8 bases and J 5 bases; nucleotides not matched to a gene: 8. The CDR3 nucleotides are TGTGCCAGCCTCGACAGGGATTCGGAGACCCAGTACTTC. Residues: CASLDRDSETQYF.

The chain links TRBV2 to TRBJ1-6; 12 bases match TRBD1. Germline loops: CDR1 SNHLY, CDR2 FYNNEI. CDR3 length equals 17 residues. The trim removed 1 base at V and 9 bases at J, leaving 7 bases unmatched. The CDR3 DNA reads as TGTGCCAGCAGTGAAGGGGGACAGGGGGCTTACGGTTCACCCCTCCACTTT. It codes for CASSEGGQGAYGSPLHF. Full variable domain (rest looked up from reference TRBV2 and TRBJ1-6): EPEVTQTPSHQVTQMGQEVILRCVPISNHLYFYWYRQILGQKVEFLVSFYNNEISEKSEIFDDQFSVERPDGSNFTLKIRSTKLEDSAMYFCASSEGGQGAYGSPLHFGNGTRLTVT.

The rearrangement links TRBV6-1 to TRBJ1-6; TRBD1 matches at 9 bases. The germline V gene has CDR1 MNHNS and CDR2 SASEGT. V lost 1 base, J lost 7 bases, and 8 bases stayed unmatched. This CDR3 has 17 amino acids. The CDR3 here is CASSEGAGTGRNSPLHF. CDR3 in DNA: TGTGCCAGCAGTGAAGGGGCAGGGACAGGGCGAAATTCACCCCTCCACTTT.

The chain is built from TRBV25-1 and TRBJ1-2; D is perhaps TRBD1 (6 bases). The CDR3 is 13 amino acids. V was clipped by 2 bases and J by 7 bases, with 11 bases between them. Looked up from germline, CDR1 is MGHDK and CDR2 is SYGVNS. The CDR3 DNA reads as TGTGCCAGCAGTGAAACAGGGTGGAGTGGCTACACCTTC. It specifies CASSETGWSGYTF.

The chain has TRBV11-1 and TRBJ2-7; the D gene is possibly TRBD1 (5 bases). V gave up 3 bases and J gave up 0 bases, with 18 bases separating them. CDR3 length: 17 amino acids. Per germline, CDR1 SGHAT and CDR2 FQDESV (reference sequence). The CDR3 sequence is CASSLIGIQAFSYEQYF. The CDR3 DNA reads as TGTGCCAGCAGCTTGATCGGTATACAGGCCTTCTCCTACGAGCAGTACTTC.

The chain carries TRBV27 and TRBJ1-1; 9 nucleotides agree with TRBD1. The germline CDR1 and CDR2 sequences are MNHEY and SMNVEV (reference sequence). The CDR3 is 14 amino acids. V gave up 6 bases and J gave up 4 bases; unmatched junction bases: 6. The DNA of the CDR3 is TGTGCCAGCAGACCATTGGACAGGGGCACTGAAGCTTTCTTT. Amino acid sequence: CASRPLDRGTEAFF.

CDR3 coding DNA: TGTGCCAGCAGCCCCCCCGCTCGACAGGGAGTGGATGGCTACACCTTC. It codes for CASSPPARQGVDGYTF. The chain joins TRBV5-4 to TRBJ1-2, with TRBD1 matching 7 bases. There are 16 residues in the CDR3. Unmatched junction bases numbered 15, after V lost 4 bases and J lost 6 bases. The germline V gene encodes CDR1 SGHNT and CDR2 YYREEE (reference sequence).